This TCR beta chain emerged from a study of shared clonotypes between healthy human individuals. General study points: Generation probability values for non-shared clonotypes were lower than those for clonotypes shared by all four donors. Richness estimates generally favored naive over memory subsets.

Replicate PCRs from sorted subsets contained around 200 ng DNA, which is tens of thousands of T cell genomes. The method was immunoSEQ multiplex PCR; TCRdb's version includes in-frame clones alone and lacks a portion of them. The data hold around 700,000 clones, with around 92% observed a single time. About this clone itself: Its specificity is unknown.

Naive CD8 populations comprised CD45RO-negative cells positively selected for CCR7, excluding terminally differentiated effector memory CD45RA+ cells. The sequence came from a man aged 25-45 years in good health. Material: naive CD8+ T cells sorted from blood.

The DNA of the CDR3 is TGTGCCAGCGTCGACTCGTCCTACAATGAGCAGTTCTTC. It translates to CASVDSSYNEQFF. The V call is TRBV7-8, the J call TRBJ2-1; D is unclear. The CDR3 sequence is 13 residues long. Germline CDR1 reads SGHVS; CDR2 reads FQNEAQ. V was pared by 8 bases and J by 1 base, with 9 bases between.